The clone carrying this T cell receptor (beta chain) was seen only a few times. This sample is part of a study of blood T cells in healthy people across ages. Primed by a sample-barcoded 5' primer and a J-beta primer mix, a second PCR proceeded for about 6 to 11 cycles. Each TCR beta cDNA got a 12-nucleotide random molecular identifier. MiXCR, run by TCRdb on the 5' RACE reads, gives a single entry per CDR3 protein. The sample records 1.8 million or so distinct CDR3 sequences, about two fifths being singletons. This receptor was taken from a human donor in good health. The sample taken for sequencing was blood.

CDR3 protein: CASSLKGRAHPQFF. The DNA for the CDR3 is TGTGCCAGCAGTTTAAAGGGACGGGCCCACCCCCAGTTCTTC. The chain has TRBV27 and TRBJ2-1; D may be TRBD1 or TRBD2 (5 bases each). Trimming cost V 2 bases and J 13 bases, with 18 bases left between them. Germline V gives CDR1 MNHEY, CDR2 SMNVEV (reference sequence). This CDR3 contains 14 residues.